The 30 T cell receptor beta chains given below trace back to one sample, sequenced in a study of beta chain features in type 1 diabetes. Expressed TCRB transcripts were sequenced, since all the RNA that had been isolated was reverse transcribed. The repertoire was sequenced with immunoSEQ multiplex PCR; TCRdb's copy has only in-frame clones and lacks some. The sample has roughly 290,000 clones, under 8.5% seen once. The sequenced sample consisted of central memory CD4+ T cells from blood. The source is a woman between 18 and 29 years old in good health.

This clone has only a few counts. The chain employs TRBV2 and TRBJ1-3, with TRBD1 identical over 9 bases. The CDR3 has 16 amino acids. V shed 6 bases, J shed 4 bases, and the junction held 10 bases outside the gene matches. Germline V gene lookup returns CDR1 SNHLY and CDR2 FYNNEI. The CDR3 region is CASRPGTGYAGNTIYF. The CDR3 DNA reads as TGTGCCAGCAGACCCGGGACAGGGTATGCAGGAAACACCATATATTTT.

This clone was found a few times. The J gene is TRBJ2-1, the V gene TRBV29-1; weak D call: TRBD1 (5 bases). There are 13 residues in the CDR3. V was pared by 3 bases and J by 3 bases, with 9 bases between. Germline V gives CDR1 SQVTM, CDR2 ANQGSEA. In DNA, the CDR3 is TGCAGCGTTGATAACAGGTTCTACAATGAGCAGTTCTTC. It yields the protein CSVDNRFYNEQFF.

The gene calls are TRBV5-1 and TRBJ2-1, with 8 bases identical to TRBD1. This CDR3 has 15 residues. Germline V gene data show CDR1 as SGHRS and CDR2 as YFSETQ. V dropped 6 bases and J dropped 0; count of bases not matched to a gene: 5. Here the CDR3 reads CASNTGQDSYNEQFF. DNA of the CDR3: TGCGCCAGCAACACGGGACAGGACTCCTACAATGAGCAGTTCTTC.

The chain couples TRBV4-3 to TRBJ1-1; D is ambiguous. This CDR3 region has 15 residues. V lost 1 base to trimming and J lost 0 bases, with 9 bases between them. From germline, CDR1 is LGHNA and CDR2 YSLEER. This CDR3 is CASSQGRQMNTEAFF. The DNA for the CDR3 is TGCGCCAGCAGCCAAGGAAGGCAGATGAACACTGAAGCTTTCTTT.

This clone was recorded a few times. The same CDR3 arises from other DNA sequences in this sample as well. This chain uses TRBV7-2 with TRBJ1-5; D uncertain. V gave up 1 base and J gave up 4 bases, with 5 bases separating them. This CDR3 region has 13 residues. Germline lookup yields CDR1 SGHTA and CDR2 FQGNSA. The CDR3 region has the DNA TGTGCCAGCAGCTTAGTGTCTAATCAGCCCCAGCATTTT. It translates to CASSLVSNQPQHF.

This clone was observed a few times. V gene TRBV9 combines with J gene TRBJ1-4, with TRBD1 as a possible D gene (6 bases). The CDR3 contains 14 residues. V lost 4 bases and J 6 bases, leaving 13 bases between the germline ends. Germline V gene data show CDR1 as SGDLS and CDR2 as YYNGEE. CDR3 residues: CASSHRGGDEKLFF. The CDR3 DNA reads as TGTGCCAGCAGCCATCGAGGGGGGGATGAAAAACTGTTTTTT.

This clone has a handful of counts. V and J are TRBV19 and TRBJ2-7, with 10 positions matching TRBD2. The CDR3 runs to 16 residues. Germline CDR1 LNHDA, CDR2 SQIVND (reference sequence). The junction had 14 bases not matched to a gene; V was cut back by 6 bases and J by 6 bases. The DNA of the CDR3 is TGTGCCAGTAGGCCCCCGACTTTAGCGGGAGGCGGCGAGCAGTACTTC. Translated: CASRPPTLAGGGEQYF.

A few counts support this clone. The CDR3 nucleotides read TGTGCCAGCATCCAAGCAGGGGGGTGGAACACTGAAGCTTTCTTT. Translating gives CASIQAGGWNTEAFF. The chain uses TRBV6-6 and TRBJ1-1, with 7 bases matching TRBD1. CDR1 is MNHNY, CDR2 SVGAGI, per germline (reference sequence). The CDR3 runs to 15 residues. The V segment lost 7 bases and the J segment 1 base; nucleotides outside the gene matches: 9.

The V call is TRBV2, the J call TRBJ1-2, with D perhaps TRBD1 (5 bases). CDR1 SNHLY and CDR2 FYNNEI come from the germline V gene. V shed 6 bases and J shed 0 bases, with 11 bases lying between them. The CDR3 has 14 residues. DNA for the CDR3: TGTGCCAGCAGCTCAGGGTTGACTAACTATGGCTACACCTTC. This translates into CASSSGLTNYGYTF.

J is TRBJ1-2 and V is TRBV18; 9 bases are a match to TRBD1. With V trimmed by 4 bases and J by 6 bases, 0 bases remained unmatched. Germline assignment: CDR1 KGHSH and CDR2 LQKENI. CDR3 length equals 12 residues. The CDR3 loop reads CASSRDRDGYTF. Here the CDR3 DNA reads TGTGCCAGCTCACGGGACAGGGATGGCTACACCTTC.

This clone was picked up a small number of times. The chain recombines TRBV5-4 with TRBJ1-6; no reliable D call. CDR1 SGHNT and CDR2 YYREEE come from the germline V gene (reference sequence). The V and J ends lost 0 bases and 6 bases respectively, with 4 bases between them. This CDR3 is built from 13 residues. As DNA, the CDR3 is TGTGCCAGCAGCTTGGGCAGTAATTCACCCCTCCACTTT. Amino acid sequence: CASSLGSNSPLHF.

The rearrangement links TRBV5-6 to TRBJ2-2, with D maybe TRBD2 (6 bases). V was trimmed by 4 bases and J by 4 bases, leaving 26 bases between them. The germline V gene has CDR1 SGHDT and CDR2 YYEEEE. This CDR3 is built from 19 residues. DNA of the CDR3: TGTGCCAGCAGCCCCATTGGGGGGTGGGAAGGGGCCAGCACCGGGGAGCTGTTTTTT. As protein: CASSPIGGWEGASTGELFF.

This clone was detected only a few times. The J gene is TRBJ1-5, the V gene TRBV6-7; D uncertain. TRBV6-7 is flagged as an ORF with uncertain function. V shed 1 base and J shed 8 bases, with 6 bases lying between them. CDR3 length equals 12 residues. CDR3 sequence: CASSYWRKPQHF. The CDR3 DNA reads TGTGCCAGCAGTTACTGGAGGAAGCCCCAGCATTTT.

Only a few counts were recorded for this clone. The rearrangement joins TRBV18 to TRBJ2-5; D perhaps matches TRBD1 (5 bases). The CDR3 consists of 13 residues. Germline values: CDR1 KGHSH, CDR2 LQKENI. V was pared by 3 bases and J by 4 bases, with 9 bases between. The CDR3 nucleotides read TGTGCCAGCTCACCGGACACTTTAGAGACCCAGTACTTC. It codes for CASSPDTLETQYF.

The chain joins TRBV10-3 to TRBJ1-2; TRBD1 agrees at 9 bases. Germline CDR1 ENHRY, CDR2 SYGVKD. The CDR3 is made up of 15 amino acids. The J segment lost 3 bases and the V segment lost 4 bases, leaving 6 bases of the junction unmatched. The CDR3 bases are TGTGCCATCAGTGGGGGACAGGGAAAGGACTATGGCTACACCTTC. Residues: CAISGGQGKDYGYTF.

This clone was counted only a few times. The rearrangement joins TRBV7-2 to TRBJ1-5, with D unresolved. Germline V CDR1 and CDR2: SGHTA, FQGNSA. The germline V and J ends were trimmed by 1 base and 11 bases, with 9 bases remaining between them. The CDR3 is 12 amino acids. In DNA, the CDR3 is TGTGCCAGCAGCTTAGACCAATCTACCCAGCATTTT. Protein: CASSLDQSTQHF. The full variable domain, completed using reference TRBV7-2 and TRBJ1-5, is GAGVSQSPSNKVTEKGKDVELRCDPISGHTALYWYRQSLGQGLEFLIYFQGNSAPDKSGLPSDRFSAERTGGSVSTLTIQRTQQEDSAVYLCASSLDQSTQHFGDGTRLSIL.

V gene TRBV7-8 combines with J gene TRBJ2-2, with D perhaps TRBD1 (6 bases). Germline loops: CDR1 SGHVS, CDR2 FQNEAQ. This CDR3 contains 15 residues. V was trimmed by 5 bases and J by 7 bases, leaving 17 bases between them. CDR3: CASSGRAGAGGELFF. The CDR3 bases are TGTGCCAGCAGCGGAAGAGCAGGGGCCGGCGGGGAGCTGTTTTTT.

The table lists this clone with a few counts. The chain uses TRBV27 and TRBJ1-1; D not resolved. In germline, CDR1 is MNHEY, CDR2 SMNVEV (reference sequence). The CDR3 length is 13 residues. V was clipped by 2 bases and J by 4 bases, with 8 bases between them. This CDR3 reads CASSLSWTTEAFF. In DNA, the CDR3 is TGTGCCAGCAGTTTAAGCTGGACCACTGAAGCTTTCTTT.

The table lists this clone with a few counts. This chain links TRBV7-2 with TRBJ2-5; TRBD2 might be the D (6 bases). The CDR3 loop spans 16 amino acids. The germline V gene has CDR1 SGHTA and CDR2 FQGNSA. V dropped 7 bases and J dropped 1 base, with 19 bases sitting between them. Here the CDR3 reads CASTTGERAIQETQYF. The CDR3 coding sequence is TGTGCCAGCACAACTGGGGAGCGGGCAATCCAAGAGACCCAGTACTTC.

This clone occurred many times. The chain employs TRBV19 and TRBJ2-1; tentative D call: TRBD2 (6 bases). The CDR3 has 12 amino acids. Between the trimmed V and J ends, which lost 2 bases and 10 bases, there was a span of 9 bases. The germline gives CDR1 LNHDA, CDR2 SQIVND (reference sequence). Written as DNA, the CDR3 is TGTGCCAGTAGTATATCCGGAGGGGAGCAGTTCTTC. Amino acids: CASSISGGEQFF.

This clone was counted at least ten times. The genes are TRBV4-3 and TRBJ1-2, with a tentative D call TRBD1 (6 bases). This CDR3 contains 20 residues. Trimming took 0 bases from V and 4 from J, leaving 27 bases between them. The V gene's germline CDR1 is LGHNA and CDR2 YSLEER. The CDR3 sequence: CASSQDLDWDTTGGPYGYTF. The CDR3 coding sequence is TGCGCCAGCAGCCAAGATCTTGATTGGGACACCACTGGGGGACCCTATGGCTACACCTTC.

This clone appeared a few times. The genes are TRBV9 and TRBJ2-3; D not resolved. Trimming removed 4 bases at V and 2 bases at J, with 11 bases between. This CDR3 is 14 amino acids long. Germline V gene sequence: CDR1 SGDLS, CDR2 YYNGEE. CDR3 bases: TGTGCCAGCAGCCCCCTTCCCATCACAGATACGCAGTATTTT. Amino acids: CASSPLPITDTQYF.

J is TRBJ2-7 and V is TRBV7-8, with D perhaps matching TRBD1 or TRBD2 (5 bases each). CDR1 and CDR2 from the germline V gene are SGHVS and FQNEAQ. V lost 0 bases to trimming and J lost 6 bases, with 15 bases between them. The CDR3 is 15 residues long. The CDR3 sequence is CASSLAVGLASEQYV. CDR3 DNA: TGTGCCAGCAGCTTAGCGGTGGGGCTAGCCTCCGAGCAGTACGTC.

V gene TRBV7-8 combines with J gene TRBJ2-7; 9 bases are a match to TRBD1. CDR1 is SGHVS and CDR2 is FQNEAQ in the germline V gene. This CDR3 comprises 14 residues. Unmatched junction bases numbered 5, after V lost 4 bases and J lost 4 bases. CDR3 protein: CASSSLGQGYEQYV. CDR3 in DNA: TGTGCCAGCAGCTCCCTAGGACAGGGGTACGAGCAGTACGTC.

The table lists this clone with a few counts. This rearrangement joins TRBV11-1 to TRBJ1-6; the D is unclear. The length of the CDR3 is 13 residues. V lost 5 bases and J lost 7, with 9 bases in between. Per the germline V gene, CDR1 is SGHAT and CDR2 is FQDESV (reference sequence). CDR3 protein: CASSPNGNSPLHF. CDR3 coding DNA: TGTGCCAGCAGCCCTAATGGAAATTCACCCCTCCACTTT.

The genes are TRBV29-1 and TRBJ1-1; 7 bases map to TRBD1. J gave up 11 bases and V 7 bases, and 16 bases lay outside the gene matches. Germline V gives CDR1 SQVTM, CDR2 ANQGSEA. This CDR3 region has 13 residues. The CDR3 nucleotides read TGCAGCGCTCTTTGGGAGGGGGCCTGGTCGGCTTTCTTT. Translation: CSALWEGAWSAFF.

The chain links TRBV6-1 to TRBJ2-1; D not resolved. The CDR3 has 15 residues. V lost 8 bases to trimming and J lost 0 bases, with 14 bases between them. Per germline, CDR1 MNHNS and CDR2 SASEGT. The CDR3 here is CASERAYSSYNEQFF. The CDR3 DNA reads TGTGCCAGCGAACGAGCGTATAGCTCCTACAATGAGCAGTTCTTC.

This clone was recorded a few times. The chain has TRBV4-2 and TRBJ1-5; TRBD1 matches at 8 bases. This CDR3 comprises 14 residues. In germline, CDR1 is LGHNA, CDR2 YNFKEQ. The junction had 4 bases not matched to a gene; V was cut back by 2 bases and J by 7 bases. The DNA of the CDR3 is TGTGCCAGCAGCCAACAGGGGGCTGGACAGCCCCAGCATTTT. Its translation: CASSQQGAGQPQHF.

This clone has a handful of counts. The V call is TRBV14, the J call TRBJ1-1, with 7 bases lining up with TRBD1. Germline V gene data show CDR1 as SGHDN and CDR2 as FVKESK. Trimming cost V 3 bases and J 9 bases; bases outside gene matches: 7. The CDR3 has 13 amino acids. DNA for the CDR3: TGTGCCAGCAGCCAGATACAGGGGCGGCAAGCTTTCTTT. It codes for CASSQIQGRQAFF.

This clone was seen more than once but under ten times. The genes are TRBV15 and TRBJ2-5; 8 bases match TRBD2. CDR3 size: 15 residues. Germline lookup yields CDR1 LNHNV and CDR2 YYDKDF (reference sequence). The J segment lost 5 bases and the V segment lost 0 bases, leaving 5 bases of the junction unmatched. This chain's CDR3 is CATSRDLPSGETQYF. CDR3 DNA sequence: TGTGCCACCAGCAGAGATTTGCCTAGCGGGGAGACCCAGTACTTC.